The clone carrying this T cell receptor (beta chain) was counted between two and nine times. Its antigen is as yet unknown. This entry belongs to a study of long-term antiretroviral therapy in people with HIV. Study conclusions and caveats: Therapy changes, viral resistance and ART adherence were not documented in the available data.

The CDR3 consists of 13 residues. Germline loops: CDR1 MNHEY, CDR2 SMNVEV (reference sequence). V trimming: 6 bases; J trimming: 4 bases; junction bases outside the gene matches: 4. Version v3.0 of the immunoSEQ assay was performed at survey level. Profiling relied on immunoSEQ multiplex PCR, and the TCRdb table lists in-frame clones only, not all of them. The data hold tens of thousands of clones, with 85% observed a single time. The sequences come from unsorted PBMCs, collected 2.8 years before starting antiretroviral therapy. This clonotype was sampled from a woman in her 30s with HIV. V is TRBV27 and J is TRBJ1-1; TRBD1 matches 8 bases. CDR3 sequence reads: CASSLDRGTEAFF. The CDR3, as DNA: TGTGCCAGCAGCCTCGACAGGGGCACTGAAGCTTTCTTT.